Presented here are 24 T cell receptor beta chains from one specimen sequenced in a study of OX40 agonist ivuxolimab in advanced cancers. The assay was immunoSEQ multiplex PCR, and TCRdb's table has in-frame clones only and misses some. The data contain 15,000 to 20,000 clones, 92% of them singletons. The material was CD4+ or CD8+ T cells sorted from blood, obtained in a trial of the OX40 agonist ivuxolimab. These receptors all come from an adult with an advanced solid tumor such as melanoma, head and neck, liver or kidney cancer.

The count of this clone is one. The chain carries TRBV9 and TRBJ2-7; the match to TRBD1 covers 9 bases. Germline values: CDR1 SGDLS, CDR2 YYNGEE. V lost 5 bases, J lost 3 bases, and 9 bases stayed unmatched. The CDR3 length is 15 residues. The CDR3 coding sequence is TGTGCCAGCAGTGCCGGGACAGGGAACCTCTACGAGCAGTACTTC. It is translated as CASSAGTGNLYEQYF. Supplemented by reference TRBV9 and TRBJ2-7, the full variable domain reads DSGVTQTPKHLITATGQRVTLRCSPRSGDLSVYWYQQSLDQGLQFLIQYYNGEERAKGNILERFSAQQFPDLHSELNLSSLELGDSALYFCASSAGTGNLYEQYFGPGTRLTVT.

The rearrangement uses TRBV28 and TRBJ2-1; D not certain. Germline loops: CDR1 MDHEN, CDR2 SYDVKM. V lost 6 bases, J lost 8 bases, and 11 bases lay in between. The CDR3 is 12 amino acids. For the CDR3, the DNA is TGTGCCAGCAGACCCCCTGGCCATGAGCAGTTCTTC. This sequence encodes CASRPPGHEQFF. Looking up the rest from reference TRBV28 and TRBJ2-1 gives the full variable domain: DVKVTQSSRYLVKRTGEKVFLECVQDMDHENMFWYRQDPGLGLRLIYFSYDVKMKEKGDIPEGYSVSREKKERFSLILESASTNQTSMYLCASRPPGHEQFFGPGTRLTVL.

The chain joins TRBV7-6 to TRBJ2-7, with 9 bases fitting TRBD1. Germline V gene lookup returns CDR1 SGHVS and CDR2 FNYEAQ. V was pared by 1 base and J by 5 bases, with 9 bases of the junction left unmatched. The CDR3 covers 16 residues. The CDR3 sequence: CASSLGAGTGSDEQYF. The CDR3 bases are TGTGCCAGCAGCTTAGGGGCGGGGACAGGGAGCGACGAGCAGTACTTC.

This CDR3 reads CASSLHTSNEQYF. Here the CDR3 DNA reads TGCGCCAGCAGCCTGCATACTAGCAACGAGCAGTACTTC. This sequence joins TRBV4-1 and TRBJ2-7; tentatively, D is TRBD2 (6 bases). Trimming took 4 bases from V and 5 from J, leaving 12 bases between them. The germline gives CDR1 MGHRA, CDR2 YSYEKL. This CDR3 contains 13 residues.

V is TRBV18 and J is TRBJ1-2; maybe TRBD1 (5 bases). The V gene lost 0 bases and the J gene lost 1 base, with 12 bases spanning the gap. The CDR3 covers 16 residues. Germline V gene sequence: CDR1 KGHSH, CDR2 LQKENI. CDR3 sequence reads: CASSPPAGRDNYGYTF. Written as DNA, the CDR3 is TGTGCCAGCTCACCACCGGCAGGGAGAGATAACTATGGCTACACCTTC.

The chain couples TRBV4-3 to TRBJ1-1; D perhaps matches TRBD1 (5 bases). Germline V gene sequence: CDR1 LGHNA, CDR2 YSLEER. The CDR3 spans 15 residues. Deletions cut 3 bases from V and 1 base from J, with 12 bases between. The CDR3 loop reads CASSQGVQGNTEAFF. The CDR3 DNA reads TGCGCCAGCAGCCAGGGAGTGCAGGGGAACACTGAAGCTTTCTTT.

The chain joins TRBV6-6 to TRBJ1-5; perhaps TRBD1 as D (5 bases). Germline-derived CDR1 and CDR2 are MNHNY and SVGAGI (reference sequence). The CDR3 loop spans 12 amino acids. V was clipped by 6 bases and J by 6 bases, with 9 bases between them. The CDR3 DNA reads TGTGCCAGCAGCGGAGGGGCTCAGCCCCAGCATTTT. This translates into CASSGGAQPQHF.

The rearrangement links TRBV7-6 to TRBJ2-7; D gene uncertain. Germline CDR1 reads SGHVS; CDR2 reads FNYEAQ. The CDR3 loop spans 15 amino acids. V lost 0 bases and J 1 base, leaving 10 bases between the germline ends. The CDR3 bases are TGTGCCAGCAGCTTAGCCCCCGCGGTATCCTACGAGCAGTACTTC. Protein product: CASSLAPAVSYEQYF.

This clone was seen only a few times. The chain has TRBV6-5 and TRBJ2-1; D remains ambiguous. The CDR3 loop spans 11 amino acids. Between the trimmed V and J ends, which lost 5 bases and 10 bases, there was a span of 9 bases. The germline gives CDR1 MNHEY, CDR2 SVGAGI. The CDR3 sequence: CASSPGREQFF. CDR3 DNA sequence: TGTGCCAGCAGTCCCGGTCGCGAGCAGTTCTTC.

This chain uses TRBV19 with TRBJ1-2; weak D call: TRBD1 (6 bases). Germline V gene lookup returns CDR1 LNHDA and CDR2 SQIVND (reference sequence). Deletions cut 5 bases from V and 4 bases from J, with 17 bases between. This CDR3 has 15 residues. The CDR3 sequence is CASSANRAGFYGYTF. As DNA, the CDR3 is TGTGCCAGTAGTGCCAACAGGGCCGGGTTCTATGGCTACACCTTC.

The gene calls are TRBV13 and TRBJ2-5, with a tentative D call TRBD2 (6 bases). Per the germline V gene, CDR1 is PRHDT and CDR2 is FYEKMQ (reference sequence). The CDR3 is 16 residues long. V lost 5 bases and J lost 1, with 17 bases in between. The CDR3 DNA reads TGTGCCAGCAGCCCTTCCGGGACTCCCCTCCAAGAGACCCAGTACTTC. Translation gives CASSPSGTPLQETQYF. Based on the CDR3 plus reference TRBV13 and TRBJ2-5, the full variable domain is AAGVIQSPRHLIKEKRETATLKCYPIPRHDTVYWYQQGPGQDPQFLISFYEKMQSDKGSIPDRFSAQQFSDYHSELNMSSLELGDSALYFCASSPSGTPLQETQYFGPGTRLLVL.

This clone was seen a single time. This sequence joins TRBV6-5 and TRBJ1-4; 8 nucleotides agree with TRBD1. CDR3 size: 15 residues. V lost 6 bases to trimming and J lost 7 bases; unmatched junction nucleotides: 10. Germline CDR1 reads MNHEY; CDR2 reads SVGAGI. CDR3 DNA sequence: TGTGCCAGCAGCCCCACAGGGGGGGCAGGTGAAAAACTGTTTTTT. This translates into CASSPTGGAGEKLFF.

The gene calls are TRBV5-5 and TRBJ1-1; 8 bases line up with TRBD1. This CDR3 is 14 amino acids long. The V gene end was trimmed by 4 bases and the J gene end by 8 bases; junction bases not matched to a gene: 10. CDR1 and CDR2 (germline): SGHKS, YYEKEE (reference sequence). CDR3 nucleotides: TGTGCCAGCAGCACGGACAGGGTTGGGCTAGAAGCTTTCTTT. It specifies CASSTDRVGLEAFF.

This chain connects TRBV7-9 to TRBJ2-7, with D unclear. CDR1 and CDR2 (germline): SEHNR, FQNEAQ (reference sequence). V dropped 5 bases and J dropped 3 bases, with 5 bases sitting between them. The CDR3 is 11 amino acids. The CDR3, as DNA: TGTGCCAGCAGCCTGAACTACGAGCAGTACTTC. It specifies CASSLNYEQYF.

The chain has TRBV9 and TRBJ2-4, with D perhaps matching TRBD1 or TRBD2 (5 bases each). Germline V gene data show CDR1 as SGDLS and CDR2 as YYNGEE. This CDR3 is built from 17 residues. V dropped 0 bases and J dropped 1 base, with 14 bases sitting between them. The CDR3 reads CASSVAQGEWAKNIQYF. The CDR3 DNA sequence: TGTGCCAGCAGCGTAGCTCAAGGGGAGTGGGCCAAAAACATTCAGTACTTC.

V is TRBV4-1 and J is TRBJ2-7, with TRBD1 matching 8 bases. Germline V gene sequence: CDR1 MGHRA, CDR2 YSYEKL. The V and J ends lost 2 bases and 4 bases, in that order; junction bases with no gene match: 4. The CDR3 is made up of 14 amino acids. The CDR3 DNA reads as TGCGCCAGCAGCCAATGGACAGGGAGGTACGAGCAGTACTTC. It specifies CASSQWTGRYEQYF.

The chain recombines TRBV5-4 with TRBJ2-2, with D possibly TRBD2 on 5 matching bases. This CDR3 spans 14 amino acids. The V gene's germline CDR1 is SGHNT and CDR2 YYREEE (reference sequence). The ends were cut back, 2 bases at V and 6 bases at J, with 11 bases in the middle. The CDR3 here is CASSLTEAPGELFF. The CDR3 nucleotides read TGTGCCAGCAGCTTAACGGAGGCCCCCGGGGAGCTGTTTTTT.

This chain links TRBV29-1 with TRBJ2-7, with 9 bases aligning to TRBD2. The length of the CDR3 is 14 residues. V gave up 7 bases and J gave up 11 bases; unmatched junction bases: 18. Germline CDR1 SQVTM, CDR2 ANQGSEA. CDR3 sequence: CSAHAGTSKVEEYF. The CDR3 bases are TGCAGCGCCCACGCCGGGACTAGCAAGGTCGAAGAGTACTTC.

The CDR3 DNA follows: TGTGCCAGCAGTGTAGGCAACACTGAAGCTTTCTTT. As protein: CASSVGNTEAFF. The rearrangement links TRBV6-7 to TRBJ1-1; D remains ambiguous. TRBV6-7 is labeled an ORF, and its function is uncertain. The CDR3 has 12 amino acids. Between the trimmed V and J ends, which lost 5 bases and 2 bases, there was a span of 6 bases.

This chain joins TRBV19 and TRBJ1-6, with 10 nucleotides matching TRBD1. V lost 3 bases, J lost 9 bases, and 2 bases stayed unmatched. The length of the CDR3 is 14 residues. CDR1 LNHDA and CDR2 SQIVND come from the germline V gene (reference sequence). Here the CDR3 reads CASSMDRGFSPLHF. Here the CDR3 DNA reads TGTGCCAGTAGTATGGACAGGGGGTTTTCACCCCTCCACTTT. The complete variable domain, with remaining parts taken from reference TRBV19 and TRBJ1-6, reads DGGITQSPKYLFRKEGQNVTLSCEQNLNHDAMYWYRQDPGQGLRLIYYSQIVNDFQKGDIAEGYSVSREKKESFPLTVTSAQKNPTAFYLCASSMDRGFSPLHFGNGTRLTVT.

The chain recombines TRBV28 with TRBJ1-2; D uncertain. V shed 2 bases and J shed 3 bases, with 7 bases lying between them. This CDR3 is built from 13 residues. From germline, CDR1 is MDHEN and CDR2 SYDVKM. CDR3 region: CASSLSLDYGYTF. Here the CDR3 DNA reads TGTGCCAGCAGTTTAAGTCTAGACTATGGCTACACCTTC.

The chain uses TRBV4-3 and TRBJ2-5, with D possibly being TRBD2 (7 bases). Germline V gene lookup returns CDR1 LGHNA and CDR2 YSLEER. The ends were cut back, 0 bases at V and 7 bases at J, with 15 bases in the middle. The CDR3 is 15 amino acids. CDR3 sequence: CASSQDHRGAGTQYF. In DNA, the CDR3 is TGCGCCAGCAGCCAAGATCATCGGGGGGCCGGGACCCAGTACTTC.

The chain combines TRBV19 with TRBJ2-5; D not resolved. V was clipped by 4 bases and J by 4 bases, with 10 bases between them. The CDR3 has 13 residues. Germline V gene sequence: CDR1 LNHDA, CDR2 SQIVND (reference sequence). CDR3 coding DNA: TGTGCCAGTAGTAAGAATAGCAGAGAGACCCAGTACTTC. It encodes CASSKNSRETQYF.

Here the CDR3 reads CASIGMEAQPQHF. The CDR3 coding sequence is TGCGCCAGCATAGGGATGGAGGCGCAGCCCCAGCATTTT. J is TRBJ1-5 and V is TRBV4-3; no clear D. The CDR3 sequence is 13 residues long. Germline loops: CDR1 LGHNA, CDR2 YSLEER. V shed 7 bases and J shed 7 bases, with 14 bases lying between them.